These 11 T cell receptor beta chains share one sample of origin, sequenced in a study of beta chain features in type 1 diabetes. Since all of the isolated RNA was reverse transcribed, expressed TCRB transcripts were what got sequenced. Sequencing used immunoSEQ multiplex PCR; TCRdb keeps in-frame clones, though not all of them. Of roughly 150,000 clones listed, around 10% are singletons. Source material: central memory CD4+ T cells from blood. The receptors here all came from a young man in good health.

In the case of this clone: The DNA is left out, because the CDR3 cannot be placed on it with certainty; the CDR3 is given as TCRdb lists it. The chain employs TRBV11-2 and TRBJ2-7; the D call of TRBD1 is as the table states it, not checked on the DNA. Germline CDR1 and CDR2: SGHAT and FQNNGV. Counting both end residues, the CDR3 totals 12 amino acids. This CDR3 is CASSLEFGLGAF.

The DNA for the CDR3 is TGTGCCACCAGCAGACTCGGGGGCTATTCCAAAAACATTCAGTACTTC. This sequence encodes CATSRLGGYSKNIQYF. The chain employs TRBV15 and TRBJ2-4, with D tentatively TRBD1 or TRBD2 (6 bases each). The CDR3 runs 16 residues. The germline V gene has CDR1 LNHNV and CDR2 YYDKDF (reference sequence). Trimming took off 2 bases at V and 2 bases at J, with 13 bases between the two ends.

This clone was counted at least ten times. V and J are TRBV19 and TRBJ2-1; D possibly corresponds to TRBD1 (5 bases). CDR3 length equals 15 residues. V lost 5 bases and J lost 1, with 12 bases in between. Germline V lookup: CDR1 LNHDA, CDR2 SQIVND (reference sequence). In DNA form, the CDR3 reads TGTGCCAGTAGTGGTCAGGGTAGGTCCTACAATGAGCAGTTCTTC. Encoded protein: CASSGQGRSYNEQFF.

This clone was recorded many times. Other DNA sequences in this sample translate to the same CDR3. The chain uses TRBV28 and TRBJ2-6; 7 nucleotides align to TRBD1. This CDR3 has 15 residues. CDR1 MDHEN and CDR2 SYDVKM come from the germline V gene. The J segment lost 2 bases and the V segment lost 2 bases, leaving 0 bases of the junction unmatched. The CDR3 region is CASSLQGAGANVLTF. Here the CDR3 DNA reads TGTGCCAGCAGTTTACAGGGGGCTGGGGCCAACGTCCTGACTTTC.

The chain recombines TRBV9 with TRBJ1-1; D remains ambiguous. CDR1 is SGDLS, CDR2 YYNGEE, per germline. This CDR3 region has 15 residues. Trimming took 0 bases from V and 1 from J, leaving 10 bases between them. CDR3 in DNA: TGTGCCAGCAGCGTAGTGGCAGGATCGAACACTGAAGCTTTCTTT. It translates to CASSVVAGSNTEAFF.

Regarding this clone: This CDR3 is also generated by other DNA sequences in the sample. V usage is TRBV5-4 and J usage is TRBJ2-3, with no clear D. V shed 0 bases and J shed 1 base, with 6 bases lying between them. Germline values: CDR1 SGHNT, CDR2 YYREEE (reference sequence). There are 14 residues in the CDR3. CDR3 nucleotide sequence: TGTGCCAGCAGCTTGGGTAGAGGCACAGATACGCAGTATTTT. Translating gives CASSLGRGTDTQYF.

The chain combines TRBV30 with TRBJ1-2; the match to TRBD1 covers 9 bases. The junction had 6 bases not matched to a gene; V was cut back by 0 bases and J by 4 bases. The CDR3 contains 15 residues. Germline V lookup: CDR1 GTSNPN, CDR2 SVGIG (reference sequence). The CDR3 loop is CAWSVPTGGGYGYTF. The CDR3 bases are TGTGCCTGGAGTGTACCTACAGGGGGCGGCTATGGCTACACCTTC.

This clone was seen only a few times. The chain couples TRBV30 to TRBJ2-7; the D is unclear. This CDR3 is 14 amino acids long. The germline V and J ends were trimmed by 3 bases and 0 bases, with 12 bases remaining between them. The germline gives CDR1 GTSNPN, CDR2 SVGIG (reference sequence). Here the CDR3 DNA reads TGTGCCTGGAGAAGGTCCACGAACTCCTACGAGCAGTACTTC. Protein: CAWRRSTNSYEQYF. Combining the CDR3 with reference TRBV30 and TRBJ2-7 gives the whole variable domain SQTIHQWPATLVQPVGSPLSLECTVEGTSNPNLYWYRQAAGRGLQLLFYSVGIGQISSEVPQNLSASRPQDRQFILSSKKLLLSDSGFYLCAWRRSTNSYEQYFGPGTRLTVT.

The V call is TRBV10-3, the J call TRBJ2-3; 9 bases align to TRBD2. Germline V gives CDR1 ENHRY, CDR2 SYGVKD. J gave up 1 base and V 5 bases, and 4 bases lay outside the gene matches. This CDR3 contains 15 residues. The CDR3 spells CAISIAGAGTDTQYF. Written as DNA, the CDR3 is TGTGCCATCAGTATAGCGGGAGCGGGCACAGATACGCAGTATTTT.

This clone was recorded at least ten times. V is TRBV7-9 and J is TRBJ2-3; D perhaps matches TRBD2 (5 bases). This CDR3 is built from 15 residues. V shed 1 base and J shed 2 bases, with 10 bases lying between them. Germline V gives CDR1 SEHNR, CDR2 FQNEAQ (reference sequence). In DNA, the CDR3 is TGTGCCAGCAGCTTAGTCGCGGGTCCCACAGATACGCAGTATTTT. This codes for CASSLVAGPTDTQYF. Based on the CDR3 plus reference TRBV7-9 and TRBJ2-3, the full variable domain is DTGVSQNPRHKITKRGQNVTFRCDPISEHNRLYWYRQTLGQGPEFLTYFQNEAQLEKSRLLSDRFSAERPKGSFSTLEIQRTEQGDSAMYLCASSLVAGPTDTQYFGPGTRLTVL.

The chain joins TRBV18 to TRBJ2-2; D may be TRBD1 or TRBD2 (6 bases each). The CDR3 has 17 amino acids. The V end lost 3 bases, the J end lost 3 bases, and 17 bases lay between the germline ends. The germline V gene has CDR1 KGHSH and CDR2 LQKENI. The chain's CDR3 is CASSPPVGGHHTGELFF. In DNA form, the CDR3 reads TGTGCCAGCTCACCCCCCGTAGGGGGGCATCACACCGGGGAGCTGTTTTTT.